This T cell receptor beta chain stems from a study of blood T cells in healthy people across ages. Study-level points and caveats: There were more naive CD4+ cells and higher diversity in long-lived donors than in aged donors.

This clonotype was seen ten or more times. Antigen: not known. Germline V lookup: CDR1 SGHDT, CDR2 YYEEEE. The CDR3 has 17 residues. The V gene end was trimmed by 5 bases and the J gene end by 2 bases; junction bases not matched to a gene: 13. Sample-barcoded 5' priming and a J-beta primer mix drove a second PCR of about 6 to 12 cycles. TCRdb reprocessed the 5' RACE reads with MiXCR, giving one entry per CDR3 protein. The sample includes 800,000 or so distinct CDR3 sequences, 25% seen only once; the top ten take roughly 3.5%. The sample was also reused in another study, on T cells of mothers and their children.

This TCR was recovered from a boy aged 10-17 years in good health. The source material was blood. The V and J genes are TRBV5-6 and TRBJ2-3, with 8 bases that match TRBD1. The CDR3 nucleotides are TGTGCCAGCAGTTACCTTTACGGACAGGGCCTCACAGATACGCAGTATTTT. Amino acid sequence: CASSYLYGQGLTDTQYF.